The clone carrying this TCR beta chain was seen only a few times. The data derive from a study of cytomegalovirus exposure and HLA in healthy donors. Overall study context: There were roughly 80 million unique TCRs (from HLA-typed donors) in an early data release.

Researchers ran the PCR with 60 Vbeta and 13 Jbeta primers. The table came from immunoSEQ multiplex PCR; TCRdb's copy has only in-frame clones and leaves some out. The table includes about 180,000 clones, 70% to 80% detected once. In germline, CDR1 is SNHLY, CDR2 FYNNEI. CDR3 length: 11 amino acids. Losses at the gene ends were 7 bases for V and 10 bases for J; bases not matched to a gene: 4. Sequencing used PBMCs. The sequence derives from a man between 18 and 29 years old in good health and CMV-seronegative. The rearrangement uses TRBV2 and TRBJ1-1, with 9 nucleotides matching TRBD1. This CDR3 reads CASTEGQGAFF. The CDR3 bases are TGTGCCAGCACCGAGGGACAGGGAGCTTTCTTT.